What follows are 2 T cell receptor beta chains derived from one specimen sequenced in a study of shared clonotypes between healthy human individuals. Using immunoSEQ multiplex PCR, the repertoire was profiled, and TCRdb retains in-frame clones only, with some absent. This sample has approximately 2.5 million clones, with approximately 94% found just once. Sequencing was performed on naive CD4+ T cells from PBMCs. As to subset: CD45RA+ positively selected. Every receptor here comes from a man between 18 and 29 years old in good health. Some clones in this sample may be carry-over from other donors' samples.

V usage is TRBV7-9 and J usage is TRBJ2-1, with a possible D match to TRBD2 (6 bases). V lost 5 bases to trimming and J lost 2 bases, with 10 bases between them. The CDR3 length is 14 residues. The germline CDR1 and CDR2 sequences are SEHNR and FQNEAQ (reference sequence). CDR3 region: CASSLSGAYNEQFF. As DNA, the CDR3 is TGTGCCAGCAGCCTTAGCGGTGCCTACAATGAGCAGTTCTTC.

CDR3 in amino acids: CSVARLLTPYEQYF. CDR3 bases: TGCAGCGTTGCAAGGTTATTGACCCCCTACGAGCAGTACTTC. This chain uses TRBV29-1 with TRBJ2-7; D not resolved. V was trimmed by 4 bases and J by 2 bases, leaving 15 bases between them. CDR1 SQVTM and CDR2 ANQGSEA come from the germline V gene. The CDR3 is 14 residues long.